These 25 T cell receptor beta chains came from one sample sequenced in a study of T cells after yellow fever vaccination. TCRdb reprocessed the 5' RACE reads via MiXCR and lists one record per CDR3 protein. The sample shows about 320,000 distinct CDR3 sequences, around 4.4% of them seen only once. Here the sequenced sample was PBMCs, taken 15 days after the yellow fever booster vaccination. Source of these receptors: a man younger than 35 who received the YFV17D yellow fever vaccine.

The V and J genes are TRBV28 and TRBJ2-1; D gene ambiguous. Germline V lookup: CDR1 MDHEN, CDR2 SYDVKM. The CDR3 covers 15 residues. V lost 3 bases and J 0 bases, leaving 9 bases between the germline ends. The CDR3 spells CASSLRRSSYNEQFF. The CDR3, as DNA: TGTGCCAGCAGTTTGCGCAGGAGCTCCTACAATGAGCAGTTCTTC. The whole variable domain, filled in from reference TRBV28 and TRBJ2-1, reads DVKVTQSSRYLVKRTGEKVFLECVQDMDHENMFWYRQDPGLGLRLIYFSYDVKMKEKGDIPEGYSVSREKKERFSLILESASTNQTSMYLCASSLRRSSYNEQFFGPGTRLTVL.

This clonotype was counted ten times or more. The chain couples TRBV5-1 to TRBJ2-3; possibly TRBD1 or TRBD2 for D (6 bases each). The CDR3 sequence is 16 residues long. The V end was cut by 4 bases, the J end by 3 bases, with 18 bases between. Germline lookup yields CDR1 SGHRS and CDR2 YFSETQ. The CDR3 spells CASSHERGTQTDTQYF. Written as DNA, the CDR3 is TGCGCCAGCAGCCACGAACGGGGGACACAGACAGATACGCAGTATTTT.

This clonotype was observed at least ten times. The CDR3 loop reads CASSPFSTGTLHEQYF. The CDR3 DNA reads TGTGCCAGCAGCCCGTTTTCGACAGGGACTTTGCACGAGCAGTACTTC. The chain has TRBV7-9 and TRBJ2-7; D might be TRBD1 (7 bases). The CDR3 has 16 residues. Per germline, CDR1 SEHNR and CDR2 FQNEAQ (reference sequence). The germline V and J ends were trimmed by 5 bases and 5 bases, with 22 bases remaining between them.

This clonotype was seen only a few times. The genes are TRBV6-5 and TRBJ1-1; 9 bases align to TRBD1. The V gene's germline CDR1 is MNHEY and CDR2 SVGAGI. The ends lost 4 bases at V and 5 bases at J; junction bases unmatched: 8. CDR3 length equals 15 residues. The CDR3 loop reads CASSFAGTGYTEAFF. CDR3 coding DNA: TGTGCCAGCAGTTTTGCCGGGACAGGGTATACTGAAGCTTTCTTT.

This clonotype was observed a few times. The chain uses TRBV10-3 and TRBJ1-5; D is undetermined. The CDR3 is 12 amino acids. Germline CDR1 is ENHRY and CDR2 is SYGVKD. Trimming took off 4 bases at V and 2 bases at J, with 3 bases between the two ends. The CDR3 region has the DNA TGTGCCATCAGTGGAGGCAATCAGCCCCAGCATTTT. Residues: CAISGGNQPQHF.

This clonotype was seen many times. This chain connects TRBV9 to TRBJ2-3, with no clear D. The CDR3 is 14 amino acids. CDR1 and CDR2 (germline): SGDLS, YYNGEE. The V end was cut by 0 bases, the J end by 2 bases, with 7 bases between. The CDR3 reads CASSVGGYTDTQYF. CDR3 bases: TGTGCCAGCAGCGTAGGGGGATACACAGATACGCAGTATTTT.

Ten or more counts support this clonotype. This chain connects TRBV10-3 to TRBJ2-7; D is unresolved. Trimming pared 0 bases from V and 0 bases from J, leaving 3 bases between. The germline V gene encodes CDR1 ENHRY and CDR2 SYGVKD. This CDR3 comprises 13 residues. The CDR3, as DNA: TGTGCCATCAGTGAGTCGGTCTCCTACGAGCAGTACTTC. Amino acids: CAISESVSYEQYF.

This clonotype showed up many times. The CDR3 coding sequence is TGTGCCAGCAGCCAAGTCCGGCGGGGGGCCCCCCTTAGGTTACCCAATGAGCAGTTCTTC. Its translation: CASSQVRRGAPLRLPNEQFF. This chain links TRBV4-2 with TRBJ2-1; 8 positions match TRBD2. The germline V gene has CDR1 LGHNA and CDR2 YNFKEQ. Unmatched junction bases numbered 20, after V lost 1 base and J lost 6 bases. The CDR3 contains 20 residues.

This clonotype was found many times. This chain uses TRBV7-3 with TRBJ2-7; D gene uncertain. The CDR3 runs to 15 residues. V dropped 2 bases and J dropped 2 bases, with 13 bases sitting between them. CDR1 and CDR2 (germline): SGHTA, FQGTGA. CDR3 amino acids: CASSLHPTSPYEQYF. In DNA, the CDR3 is TGTGCCAGCAGCTTACATCCCACAAGCCCCTACGAGCAGTACTTC.

The genes are TRBV7-2 and TRBJ2-3; no clear D. V lost 2 bases, J lost 4 bases, and 4 bases lay in between. The CDR3 consists of 12 residues. Germline lookup yields CDR1 SGHTA and CDR2 FQGNSA. For the CDR3, the DNA is TGTGCCAGCAGCTTATTCCCAGATACGCAGTATTTT. It is translated as CASSLFPDTQYF. Full variable domain (outside the CDR3, taken from reference TRBV7-2 and TRBJ2-3): GAGVSQSPSNKVTEKGKDVELRCDPISGHTALYWYRQSLGQGLEFLIYFQGNSAPDKSGLPSDRFSAERTGGSVSTLTIQRTQQEDSAVYLCASSLFPDTQYFGPGTRLTVL.

This clonotype has a handful of counts. J is TRBJ2-7 and V is TRBV20-1, with 8 bases matching TRBD2. With 0 bases clipped from V and 6 bases from J, the junction kept 10 bases outside the gene matches. This CDR3 is built from 15 residues. The germline V gene encodes CDR1 DFQATT and CDR2 SNEGSKA (reference sequence). CDR3 region: CSARDTRGGPGEQYV. CDR3 nucleotides: TGCAGTGCTAGAGATACACGGGGGGGCCCGGGCGAGCAGTACGTC.

This clonotype was counted ten times or more. The chain combines TRBV20-1 with TRBJ2-5; D gene uncertain. V lost 0 bases to trimming and J lost 1 base, with 6 bases between them. The CDR3 has 13 residues. The germline V gene has CDR1 DFQATT and CDR2 SNEGSKA (reference sequence). The CDR3, as DNA: TGCAGTGCTAGAGATGGGTTCCAAGAGACCCAGTACTTC. This encodes CSARDGFQETQYF.

This clonotype was picked up one time. CDR3 sequence (DNA): TGTGCGGCGGGAGGGCAGGGCCCGAACACCGGGGAGCTGTTTTTT. It translates to CAAGGQGPNTGELFF. The chain is built from TRBV6-5 and TRBJ2-2; 9 bases fit TRBD2. CDR3 length equals 15 residues. CDR1 is MNHEY, CDR2 SVGAGI, per germline.

This clonotype was seen a few times. The gene calls are TRBV12-5 and TRBJ1-6, with TRBD1 as a possible D gene (5 bases). The V end lost 1 base, the J end lost 9 bases, and 10 bases lay between the germline ends. The V gene's germline CDR1 is LGHNT and CDR2 FRNRAP. The CDR3 is 14 residues long. The CDR3 nucleotides read TGTGCTAGTGGTTTGGAGGGGCAGATTTCACCCCTCCACTTT. Its translation: CASGLEGQISPLHF.

The genes are TRBV28 and TRBJ2-7; TRBD2 matches at 11 bases. This CDR3 is built from 17 residues. CDR1 MDHEN and CDR2 SYDVKM come from the germline V gene. V dropped 8 bases and J dropped 1; count of bases not matched to a gene: 13. The CDR3 bases are TGTGCCAGCCTTTCTGGGGCCCTAGCGGGGGGTTCCTACGAGCAGTACGTC. Its protein product is CASLSGALAGGSYEQYV.

This clonotype was counted at least ten times. This rearrangement joins TRBV7-2 to TRBJ2-3, with 8 bases lining up with TRBD2. The CDR3 runs 15 residues. V dropped 3 bases and J dropped 2; count of bases not matched to a gene: 4. The germline CDR1 and CDR2 sequences are SGHTA and FQGNSA. The CDR3 region is CASSFGLAFTDTQYF. CDR3 coding DNA: TGTGCCAGCAGCTTTGGACTAGCATTCACAGATACGCAGTATTTT.

This clonotype was picked up many times. V usage is TRBV7-8 and J usage is TRBJ1-2, with D unresolved. The V gene's germline CDR1 is SGHVS and CDR2 FQNEAQ. Between the trimmed V and J ends, which lost 1 base and 4 bases, there was a span of 10 bases. The CDR3 has 14 residues. For the CDR3, the DNA is TGTGCCAGCAGCTTAGGTACAGTGGGCTATGGCTACACCTTC. Its protein product is CASSLGTVGYGYTF.

This clonotype was seen many times. The rearrangement joins TRBV24-1 to TRBJ2-5; no reliable D call. Trimming pared 4 bases from V and 0 bases from J, leaving 8 bases between. Germline V lookup: CDR1 KGHDR, CDR2 SFDVKD. This CDR3 has 14 amino acids. CDR3 loop: CATSERRDQETQYF. The CDR3 bases are TGTGCCACCAGTGAAAGAAGAGACCAAGAGACCCAGTACTTC.

The chain employs TRBV5-1 and TRBJ2-5, with 9 bases aligning to TRBD1. The CDR3 runs to 15 residues. Trimming took 6 bases from V and 1 from J; bases not matched to a gene: 7. Germline V gene lookup returns CDR1 SGHRS and CDR2 YFSETQ. The CDR3 DNA follows: TGCGCCAGCACACAGGGGGCCTCTCCCCAAGAGACCCAGTACTTC. It is translated as CASTQGASPQETQYF.

This clonotype was counted between two and nine times. The chain combines TRBV20-1 with TRBJ1-5; D remains unclear. Germline V CDR1 and CDR2: DFQATT, SNEGSKA (reference sequence). The CDR3 sequence is 17 residues long. The ends were cut back, 2 bases at V and 0 bases at J, with 17 bases in the middle. Written as DNA, the CDR3 is TGCAGTGCTAGACGGGAGGAGGGTTGGTATAGCAATCAGCCCCAGCATTTT. Its protein is CSARREEGWYSNQPQHF.

This clonotype was detected ten times or more. This chain joins TRBV7-8 and TRBJ1-3, with a tentative D call TRBD1 (5 bases). Germline CDR1 SGHVS, CDR2 FQNEAQ. V gave up 1 base and J gave up 0 bases, with 7 bases separating them. The CDR3 loop spans 15 amino acids. CDR3 loop: CASSLGQTSGNTIYF. As DNA, the CDR3 is TGTGCCAGCAGCTTAGGACAGACCTCTGGAAACACCATATATTTT.

This clonotype was seen at least ten times. This chain links TRBV7-9 with TRBJ2-5, with no clear D. Trimming pared 6 bases from V and 4 bases from J, leaving 6 bases between. CDR3 size: 11 residues. Germline CDR1 reads SEHNR; CDR2 reads FQNEAQ (reference sequence). The CDR3, as DNA: TGTGCCAGCAGACGGCGAGAGACCCAGTACTTC. It yields the protein CASRRRETQYF.

In this sample, this clonotype turned up a few times. V and J are TRBV7-2 and TRBJ2-5; no clear D gene. The V end was cut by 5 bases, the J end by 5 bases, with 12 bases between. Germline assignment: CDR1 SGHTA and CDR2 FQGNSA. The CDR3 consists of 13 residues. CDR3 region: CASSRINEETQYF. The CDR3, as DNA: TGTGCCAGCAGCAGGATAAATGAGGAGACCCAGTACTTC.

This clonotype was seen a handful of times. V and J are TRBV9 and TRBJ1-4, with D uncertain. The CDR3 totals 14 residues. V lost 0 bases and J 6 bases, leaving 9 bases between the germline ends. Germline CDR1 is SGDLS and CDR2 is YYNGEE. The CDR3, as DNA: TGTGCCAGCAGCGTAGGGGGAGTGGATGAAAAACTGTTTTTT. This sequence encodes CASSVGGVDEKLFF.

This chain links TRBV12-3 or TRBV12-4 with TRBJ2-3; TRBD1 matches at 7 bases. The J segment lost 5 bases and the V segment lost 5 bases, leaving 10 bases of the junction unmatched. The CDR3 covers 15 residues. CDR3: CASSPFQDRVDTQYF. CDR3 bases: TGTGCCAGCAGTCCTTTTCAAGACAGGGTAGATACGCAGTATTTT.